These 9 T cell receptor beta chains share one sample of origin, sequenced in a study of glioma-infiltrating T cells. TCR alpha and beta CDR3 regions were amplified from RNA using iRepertoire nested multiplex PCR. MiXCR, run by TCRdb on the multiplex PCR reads, gives a single entry per CDR3 protein. Seen here are more than 350,000 distinct CDR3 sequences, about two fifths observed once, and the top ten hold about 11%. Input material: glioma tissue, nonneoplastic brain tissue, or PBMCs (not recorded which). The source is a human donor with low-grade glioma or glioblastoma, undergoing nonglioma brain surgery, or in good health (not recorded which).

V is TRBV10-3 and J is TRBJ2-7; 9 nucleotides line up with TRBD1. Germline V gene lookup returns CDR1 ENHRY and CDR2 SYGVKD. The CDR3 is made up of 16 amino acids. J gave up 3 bases and V 3 bases, and 9 bases lay outside the gene matches. CDR3 in amino acids: CAISERGTGRFYEQYF. In nucleotides, the CDR3 is TGTGCCATCAGTGAAAGGGGGACAGGGAGGTTCTACGAGCAGTACTTC.

In its sample, this clonotype was seen many times. V gene TRBV6-5 combines with J gene TRBJ2-3; unclear D gene. CDR3 length equals 13 residues. The germline CDR1 and CDR2 sequences are MNHEY and SVGAGI. The V end lost 2 bases, the J end lost 2 bases, and 5 bases lay between the germline ends. In nucleotides, the CDR3 is TGTGCCAGCAGTTACGTCAACACAGATACGCAGTATTTT. It codes for CASSYVNTDTQYF.

The V gene is TRBV28, the J gene TRBJ2-1, with 10 bases identical to TRBD2. This CDR3 spans 15 amino acids. Trimming took 9 bases from V and 10 from J; bases not matched to a gene: 15. Germline CDR1 reads MDHEN; CDR2 reads SYDVKM. The CDR3 coding sequence is TGTGCCAGAAGTGGGACTAGCGTGATGACCTACGAGCAGTTCTTC. Its protein product is CARSGTSVMTYEQFF. Complete variable domain (other parts from reference TRBV28 and TRBJ2-1): DVKVTQSSRYLVKRTGEKVFLECVQDMDHENMFWYRQDPGLGLRLIYFSYDVKMKEKGDIPEGYSVSREKKERFSLILESASTNQTSMYLCARSGTSVMTYEQFFGPGTRLTVL.

The chain couples TRBV20-1 to TRBJ2-1; possibly TRBD2 for D (6 bases). CDR3 size: 15 residues. Germline V lookup: CDR1 DFQATT, CDR2 SNEGSKA (reference sequence). Trimming stripped 4 bases from V and 9 bases from J, with 22 bases between. CDR3 residues: CSAIGLGLTSIEQFF. CDR3 nucleotide sequence: TGCAGTGCTATAGGTCTGGGACTCACGTCGATTGAGCAGTTCTTC.

On this clonotype: Possible read error: a much larger clone is one base away. The J gene is TRBJ2-5, the V gene TRBV28; perhaps D is TRBD1 or TRBD2 (5 bases each). Per germline, CDR1 MDHEN and CDR2 SYDVKM. This CDR3 contains 15 residues. In nucleotides, the CDR3 is TGTGCCAGCAGCTCTCTCGGGGACCACCAAGAGACCCGGTACTTC. Protein product: CASSSLGDHQETRYF.

This clonotype was seen a few times. This sequence joins TRBV20-1 and TRBJ2-3; D unclear. Germline values: CDR1 DFQATT, CDR2 SNEGSKA (reference sequence). V was shortened by 3 bases and J by 2 bases, with 9 bases between the two germline ends. CDR3 length: 13 amino acids. The CDR3 protein is CSARARSTDTQYF. CDR3 in DNA: TGCAGTGCTAGGGCGAGGTCCACAGATACGCAGTATTTT.

Remarks on this clonotype: One end of the junction does not line up with germline, which may come from a read error. The genes are TRBV7-6 and TRBJ2-7, with D tentatively TRBD1 or TRBD2 (6 bases each). CDR1 and CDR2 from the germline V gene are SGHVS and FNYEAQ. The CDR3 sequence is 17 residues long. The CDR3 DNA reads as TGTGCCAGCAGCTCCTATCACAGGGCAGGAAAGGACTACGAGCAGCACTTC. It encodes CASSSYHRAGKDYEQHF.

This chain links TRBV5-1 with TRBJ2-7, with 7 bases aligning to TRBD1. With V trimmed by 2 bases and J by 3 bases, 2 bases remained unmatched. CDR3 length equals 13 residues. Per the germline V gene, CDR1 is SGHRS and CDR2 is YFSETQ. The DNA for the CDR3 is TGCGCCAGCAGCTTTCAGGGGGACTACGAGCAGTACTTC. Encoded protein: CASSFQGDYEQYF.

The chain combines TRBV7-9 with TRBJ2-1; 7 positions match TRBD1. The V and J ends lost 1 base and 4 bases, in that order; junction bases with no gene match: 7. CDR3 length: 16 amino acids. CDR1 SEHNR and CDR2 FQNEAQ come from the germline V gene (reference sequence). For the CDR3, the DNA is TGTGCCAGCAGCTTAGTTCCGGGACAGCAATACAATGAGCAGTTCTTC. This gives the protein CASSLVPGQQYNEQFF. Filled out from reference TRBV7-9 and TRBJ2-1, the complete variable domain reads DTGVSQNPRHKITKRGQNVTFRCDPISEHNRLYWYRQTLGQGPEFLTYFQNEAQLEKSRLLSDRFSAERPKGSFSTLEIQRTEQGDSAMYLCASSLVPGQQYNEQFFGPGTRLTVL.